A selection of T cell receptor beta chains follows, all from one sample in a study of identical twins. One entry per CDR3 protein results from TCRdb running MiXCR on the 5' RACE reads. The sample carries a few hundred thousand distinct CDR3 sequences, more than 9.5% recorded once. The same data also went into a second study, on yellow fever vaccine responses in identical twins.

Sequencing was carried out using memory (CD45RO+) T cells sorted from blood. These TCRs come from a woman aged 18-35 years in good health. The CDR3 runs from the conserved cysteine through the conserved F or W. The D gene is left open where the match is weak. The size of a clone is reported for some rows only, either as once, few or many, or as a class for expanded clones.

cdr3_nt: TGTGCCAGCAGTAAAAGCGGGGGGGAACGGGAGGATACGCAGTATTTT
cdr3_aa: CASSKSGGEREDTQYF
clone_size: few
j_call: TRBJ2-3
d_call: TRBD2
v_call: TRBV2

cdr3_nt: TGTGCCAGCAGACCCCGACAGACTCCACTGAACAATGAGCAGTTCTTC
cdr3_aa: CASRPRQTPLNNEQFF
clone_size: NA
j_call: TRBJ2-1
d_call: NA
v_call: TRBV21-1

cdr3_nt: TGCAGTGCCGAACATAGGGGAGGAGGAGATACGCAGTATTTT
cdr3_aa: CSAEHRGGGDTQYF
clone_size: NA
j_call: TRBJ2-3
d_call: NA
v_call: TRBV20-1

cdr3_nt: TGTGCCAGCAGCTTAAGGGCGGGTGCGAACACCGGGGAGCTGTTTTTT
cdr3_aa: CASSLRAGANTGELFF
clone_size: NA
j_call: TRBJ2-2
d_call: NA
v_call: TRBV7-2

cdr3_nt: TGCAGTGCTAGTGCCACGAACTACGAGCAGTACTTC
cdr3_aa: CSASATNYEQYF
clone_size: NA
j_call: TRBJ2-7
d_call: NA
v_call: TRBV20-1

cdr3_nt: TGTGCCAGCAGCCCGGGACTAGCGGCCGGCATTCAGTACTTC
cdr3_aa: CASSPGLAAGIQYF
clone_size: few
j_call: TRBJ2-4
d_call: TRBD2
v_call: TRBV3-1

cdr3_nt: TGTGCCAGCAGCGCCGGGACAGGGTTCAATGAGCAGTTCTTC
cdr3_aa: CASSAGTGFNEQFF
clone_size: few
j_call: TRBJ2-1
d_call: TRBD1
v_call: TRBV9

cdr3_nt: TGTGCCAGCAGCTTGGTACATACCTACGAGCAGTACTTC
cdr3_aa: CASSLVHTYEQYF
clone_size: NA
j_call: TRBJ2-7
d_call: NA
v_call: TRBV5-6

cdr3_nt: TGTGCCAGCAGTCCATTCCCTACGCGTTGGGACCACTCTGGGGCCAACGTCCTGACTTTC
cdr3_aa: CASSPFPTRWDHSGANVLTF
clone_size: few
j_call: TRBJ2-6
d_call: NA
v_call: TRBV27

cdr3_nt: TGTGCCAGCAAAAGGGGAGGGGAGAACTATGGCTACACCTTC
cdr3_aa: CASKRGGENYGYTF
clone_size: few
j_call: TRBJ1-2
d_call: NA
v_call: TRBV25-1

cdr3_nt: TGTGCCAGCTCCCGGGACAGGGAGGTGAACGAGCAGTACTTC
cdr3_aa: CASSRDREVNEQYF
clone_size: many
j_call: TRBJ2-7
d_call: TRBD1
v_call: TRBV4-2

cdr3_nt: TGTGCCAGCGAGGGTCTGGGATCTGGGGCCAACGTCCTGACTTTC
cdr3_aa: CASEGLGSGANVLTF
clone_size: NA
j_call: TRBJ2-6
d_call: NA
v_call: TRBV6-2/TRBV6-3

cdr3_nt: TGTGCCAGCAGCTTAAGACAGGATCCCTACGAGCAGTACTTC
cdr3_aa: CASSLRQDPYEQYF
clone_size: many
j_call: TRBJ2-7
d_call: NA
v_call: TRBV7-2

cdr3_nt: TGTGCCAGCGGTACACCCGGGACTAGCGGGGGAGATCAAGAGACCCAGTACTTC
cdr3_aa: CASGTPGTSGGDQETQYF
clone_size: few
j_call: TRBJ2-5
d_call: TRBD2
v_call: TRBV6-1

cdr3_nt: TGTGCCAGCAGCTTCAACCCCCCAAGCGGGAGCTCCTACAATGAGCAGTTCTTC
cdr3_aa: CASSFNPPSGSSYNEQFF
clone_size: NA
j_call: TRBJ2-1
d_call: TRBD2
v_call: TRBV11-2

cdr3_nt: TGTGCCAGCAGCGGGGGGACATTTCGGGATACGCAGTATTTT
cdr3_aa: CASSGGTFRDTQYF
clone_size: many
j_call: TRBJ2-3
d_call: NA
v_call: TRBV9

cdr3_nt: TGTGCCAGCACCCCCTTCGGAACCTACGAGCAGTACTTC
cdr3_aa: CASTPFGTYEQYF
clone_size: many
j_call: TRBJ2-7
d_call: NA
v_call: TRBV12-3/TRBV12-4

cdr3_nt: TGTGCCAGCAGCCAAGAGCTAGCGGAGGGCACAGATACGCAGTATTTT
cdr3_aa: CASSQELAEGTDTQYF
clone_size: many
j_call: TRBJ2-3
d_call: TRBD2
v_call: TRBV4-2

cdr3_nt: TGTGCCAGCAGCAAAGTTGGGTCTCGGGATAGCGGGGGAGGGACAGATACGCAGTATTTT
cdr3_aa: CASSKVGSRDSGGGTDTQYF
clone_size: few
j_call: TRBJ2-3
d_call: NA
v_call: TRBV21-1

cdr3_nt: TGTGCCATCAGTGAGTCACCGTCGCGGAGCTCCTACGAGCAGTACTTC
cdr3_aa: CAISESPSRSSYEQYF
clone_size: NA
j_call: TRBJ2-7
d_call: NA
v_call: TRBV10-3

cdr3_nt: TGTGCCAGCAGCTTAGTGGGAGGGAGGAGCACAGATACGCAGTATTTT
cdr3_aa: CASSLVGGRSTDTQYF
clone_size: NA
j_call: TRBJ2-3
d_call: TRBD2
v_call: TRBV11-3

cdr3_nt: TGTGCCAGTAGTAATCTAGCGGGACCACGGTGGGAGCAGTTCTTC
cdr3_aa: CASSNLAGPRWEQFF
clone_size: NA
j_call: TRBJ2-1
d_call: TRBD2
v_call: TRBV19

cdr3_nt: TGTGCCAGTAGGACGCCAGACGGGACAACGTACTATGGCTACACCTTC
cdr3_aa: CASRTPDGTTYYGYTF
clone_size: many
j_call: TRBJ1-2
d_call: NA
v_call: TRBV19

cdr3_nt: TGCAGTGCTAGTGCTAGCGGGAGTTTCCGCCCCTACGAGCAGTACTTC
cdr3_aa: CSASASGSFRPYEQYF
clone_size: many
j_call: TRBJ2-7
d_call: TRBD2
v_call: TRBV20-1

cdr3_nt: TGTGCCAGCACCCAAGGCCCCGCAGGGGGAAGCGAGCAGTACTTC
cdr3_aa: CASTQGPAGGSEQYF
clone_size: NA
j_call: TRBJ2-7
d_call: TRBD1
v_call: TRBV6-2/TRBV6-3

cdr3_nt: TGTGCCAGCAGCCACCGGGGGGGGTTAAGTAATGAGCAGTTCTTC
cdr3_aa: CASSHRGGLSNEQFF
clone_size: few
j_call: TRBJ2-1
d_call: TRBD2
v_call: TRBV14

cdr3_nt: TGTGCCACCAGTGGGGACAATAGCAATCAGCCCCAGCATTTT
cdr3_aa: CATSGDNSNQPQHF
clone_size: NA
j_call: TRBJ1-5
d_call: NA
v_call: TRBV24-1

cdr3_nt: TGCAGTGCTAGAGGGGCAGGGTTGAACACTGAAGCTTTCTTT
cdr3_aa: CSARGAGLNTEAFF
clone_size: NA
j_call: TRBJ1-1
d_call: NA
v_call: TRBV20-1

cdr3_nt: TGTGCCAGCAGGCCACAGTCGGGGGCAGAGGATAATGAAAAACTGTTTTTT
cdr3_aa: CASRPQSGAEDNEKLFF
clone_size: few
j_call: TRBJ1-4
d_call: NA
v_call: TRBV7-9

cdr3_nt: TGTGCCAGCAGTTTACCCGGGACTAGCGGCTCGAAGACCCAGTACTTC
cdr3_aa: CASSLPGTSGSKTQYF
clone_size: NA
j_call: TRBJ2-5
d_call: TRBD2
v_call: TRBV28

cdr3_nt: TGTGCCAGCAGTTTACAGTCCACCGGGGAGCTGTTTTTT
cdr3_aa: CASSLQSTGELFF
clone_size: many
j_call: TRBJ2-2
d_call: NA
v_call: TRBV12-3/TRBV12-4

cdr3_nt: TGTGCCAGCAGTGTAAGGGGGACTGGGGCCAACGTCCTGACTTTC
cdr3_aa: CASSVRGTGANVLTF
clone_size: few
j_call: TRBJ2-6
d_call: NA
v_call: TRBV6-2/TRBV6-3

cdr3_nt: TGCGCCAGCAGCGCTATTTTGAACACTGAAGCTTTCTTT
cdr3_aa: CASSAILNTEAFF
clone_size: many
j_call: TRBJ1-1
d_call: NA
v_call: TRBV5-1

cdr3_nt: TGTGCCAGCAGTACGACAGGGTGGGGCCAAGAGACCCAGTACTTC
cdr3_aa: CASSTTGWGQETQYF
clone_size: NA
j_call: TRBJ2-5
d_call: TRBD1
v_call: TRBV28

cdr3_nt: TGTGCCAGCTCACCAAGGGCTAGCGGGGGCCAAGAGACCCAGTACTTC
cdr3_aa: CASSPRASGGQETQYF
clone_size: few
j_call: TRBJ2-5
d_call: TRBD2
v_call: TRBV18

cdr3_nt: TGCAGTGCAACAGTCCTTTCCTACAATGAGCAGTTCTTC
cdr3_aa: CSATVLSYNEQFF
clone_size: few
j_call: TRBJ2-1
d_call: NA
v_call: TRBV20-1

cdr3_nt: TGTGCCAGCAGTCAAAGGGGGAGGAACACAGATACGCAGTATTTT
cdr3_aa: CASSQRGRNTDTQYF
clone_size: many
j_call: TRBJ2-3
d_call: NA
v_call: TRBV3-1

cdr3_nt: TGTGCCAGCAGCTTGACAGGATACTATGGCTACACCTTC
cdr3_aa: CASSLTGYYGYTF
clone_size: NA
j_call: TRBJ1-2
d_call: NA
v_call: TRBV7-9

cdr3_nt: TGTGCCAGCAGCCTTTCCTCGCCGGGGTCCCGCACAGATACGCAGTATTTT
cdr3_aa: CASSLSSPGSRTDTQYF
clone_size: NA
j_call: TRBJ2-3
d_call: NA
v_call: TRBV6-1

cdr3_nt: TGCAGCGTTGCCGGGGGGGACGAGCAGTACTTC
cdr3_aa: CSVAGGDEQYF
clone_size: NA
j_call: TRBJ2-7
d_call: TRBD2
v_call: TRBV29-1

cdr3_nt: TGTGCCAGCAGCTTAAACGCGGCTCGGACCGGGGAGCTGTTTTTT
cdr3_aa: CASSLNAARTGELFF
clone_size: NA
j_call: TRBJ2-2
d_call: NA
v_call: TRBV7-3